Presented here are 25 T cell receptor beta chains from one specimen sequenced in a study of breast tumors, draining lymph nodes, adjacent tissues. TCRdb used MiXCR to reprocess the multiplex PCR reads, holding one entry per CDR3 protein. The sample consists of approximately 210,000 distinct CDR3 sequences, less than 40% of them appearing once. The lymph nodes were axillary draining lymph nodes from breast cancer patients. The specimen was axillary lymph node tissue. The source of these receptors is a female donor with breast cancer. Some clones in this sample may be carry-over from other donors' samples.

About this clonotype itself: The final CDR3 position lacks the conserved phenylalanine or tryptophan, pointing to a likely read error. Because the CDR3's place on the DNA is in doubt, the DNA is left out and the CDR3 is given as listed by TCRdb. The chain combines TRBV7-3 with TRBJ1-2; the D segment call TRBD1 is taken from the table without a DNA check. Per the germline V gene, CDR1 is SGHTA and CDR2 is FQGTGA. The CDR3 length is 11 residues, termini included. CDR3: CASSQGTELRV.

This clonotype occurred many times. V is TRBV25-1 and J is TRBJ2-3; TRBD2 is a possible D gene (6 bases). The V gene lost 8 bases and the J gene lost 1 base, with 13 bases spanning the gap. Germline V gene sequence: CDR1 MGHDK, CDR2 SYGVNS. This CDR3 spans 14 amino acids. The CDR3 reads CASAKSGRTDTQYF. The CDR3 DNA reads as TGTGCCAGCGCCAAAAGCGGGCGCACAGATACGCAGTATTTT.

The J gene is TRBJ2-6, the V gene TRBV11-2; D call uncertain. Germline V lookup: CDR1 SGHAT, CDR2 FQNNGV. The CDR3 totals 9 residues. Trimming left V 0 bases short and J 17 bases short, with 2 bases between. The CDR3: CASSLDMTF. The CDR3 nucleotides read TGTGCCAGCAGCTTAGATATGACTTTC.

This clonotype has ten or more counts. V gene TRBV9 combines with J gene TRBJ1-2; D uncertain. The CDR3 covers 14 residues. Germline V gene sequence: CDR1 SGDLS, CDR2 YYNGEE. Trimming shortened V by 0 bases and J by 4 bases, and 10 bases separated the two germline ends. CDR3 residues: CASSVDSGAYGYTF. The CDR3 region has the DNA TGTGCCAGCAGCGTAGATAGCGGAGCCTATGGCTACACCTTC.

Regarding this clonotype: Given a much more abundant clone one base away, this may be a read error. The chain is built from TRBV6-5 and TRBJ2-3; maybe TRBD1 (6 bases). The length of the CDR3 is 15 residues. CDR1 is MNHEY and CDR2 is SVGAGI in the germline V gene. Trimming pared 4 bases from V and 2 bases from J, leaving 13 bases between. Here the CDR3 DNA reads TGTGCCAGCAGTTCACAGACAGGATCCACAGATACGCAGTATTTT. It encodes CASSSQTGSTDTQYF.

The chain uses TRBV4-2 and TRBJ2-3; 9 bases are shared with TRBD2. This CDR3 is built from 16 residues. Looked up from germline, CDR1 is LGHNA and CDR2 is YNFKEQ. The J segment lost 11 bases and the V segment lost 0 bases, leaving 12 bases of the junction unmatched. CDR3 in amino acids: CASSQETSGQYNEQYF. CDR3 DNA: TGTGCCAGCAGCCAAGAGACTAGCGGCCAATACAATGAGCAGTATTTT.

Details on this clonotype: At one boundary the junction diverges from the germline segment, which might be a read error. The J gene is TRBJ2-5, the V gene TRBV19, with a tentative D call TRBD1 (6 bases). In germline, CDR1 is LNHDA, CDR2 SQIVND (reference sequence). The CDR3 extends over 9 amino acids. CDR3 sequence: CASSTGQSF. In DNA, the CDR3 is TGTGCCAGTAGTACCGGACAGTCATTC.

This clonotype was seen at least ten times. The chain uses TRBV12-3 or TRBV12-4 and TRBJ2-2, with D perhaps assigned TRBD1 or TRBD2 (6 bases each). V was shortened by 6 bases and J by 0 bases, with 14 bases between the two germline ends. The CDR3 covers 16 residues. CDR3 in DNA: TGTGCCAGCAGCCACTCGGGGGCGACGAACACCGGGGAGCTGTTTTTT. This sequence encodes CASSHSGATNTGELFF.

This clonotype occurred many times. The CDR3: CASTPGRGTDTQYF. The CDR3 DNA follows: TGTGCCAGTACCCCTGGAAGGGGCACAGATACGCAGTATTTT. V is TRBV2 and J is TRBJ2-3; D unclear. The ends were cut back, 9 bases at V and 1 base at J, with 14 bases in the middle. Per germline, CDR1 SNHLY and CDR2 FYNNEI. The CDR3 loop spans 14 amino acids.

This clonotype was counted ten times or more. This sequence joins TRBV6-7 and TRBJ1-2, with D maybe TRBD1 (5 bases). TRBV6-7 is reported as an ORF; its role is uncertain. V dropped 7 bases and J dropped 11 bases, with 8 bases sitting between them. The CDR3 loop spans 9 amino acids. Written as DNA, the CDR3 is TGTGCCAGCACCACAGGTTACACCTTC. It specifies CASTTGYTF.

J is TRBJ2-7 and V is TRBV7-9, with D tentatively TRBD2 (5 bases). From germline, CDR1 is SEHNR and CDR2 FQNEAQ (reference sequence). Trimming cost V 5 bases and J 3 bases, with 8 bases left between them. The CDR3 spans 12 residues. The CDR3 sequence is CASSPGIYEQYF. CDR3 nucleotide sequence: TGTGCCAGCAGCCCGGGGATCTACGAGCAGTACTTC.

This clonotype was seen ten or more times. The chain is built from TRBV5-1 and TRBJ2-7; 10 bases match TRBD2. This CDR3 is 18 amino acids long. The germline CDR1 and CDR2 sequences are SGHRS and YFSETQ. Losses at the gene ends were 0 bases for V and 4 bases for J; bases not matched to a gene: 13. The CDR3 DNA reads TGCGCCAGCAGCTTGGCTAGCGGGAGCTTCTCGGATGTTTACGAGCAGTACTTC. Its translation: CASSLASGSFSDVYEQYF.

As regards this clonotype: This may arise from a read error, as a much more abundant clone is one base away. The chain uses TRBV6-4 and TRBJ2-1, with TRBD2 matching 8 bases. This CDR3 region has 16 residues. The germline V gene has CDR1 MRHNA and CDR2 SNTAGT. CDR3 loop: CASGDHYAGGANEQFF. The CDR3 region has the DNA TGTGCCAGCGGTGACCATTACGCGGGAGGCGCGAATGAGCAGTTCTTC.

This clonotype was observed at least ten times. This chain uses TRBV28 with TRBJ1-4, with TRBD1 as a possible D gene (5 bases). V was trimmed by 6 bases and J by 10 bases, leaving 9 bases between them. The V gene's germline CDR1 is MDHEN and CDR2 SYDVKM. This CDR3 is 11 amino acids long. CDR3: CASSSGTKLFF. The CDR3 bases are TGTGCCAGCAGCTCTGGGACAAAACTGTTTTTT.

At least ten counts were recorded for this clonotype. The V and J genes are TRBV20-1 and TRBJ2-1; D gene unclear. The germline V gene encodes CDR1 DFQATT and CDR2 SNEGSKA (reference sequence). Deletions cut 6 bases from V and 0 bases from J, with 12 bases between. The CDR3 loop spans 14 amino acids. The CDR3 bases are TGCAGTGCCACCTCACCTGGCTCCTACAATGAGCAGTTCTTC. As protein: CSATSPGSYNEQFF.

This clonotype was seen ten or more times. V usage is TRBV12-3 or TRBV12-4 and J usage is TRBJ2-2; D is unclear. V gave up 6 bases and J gave up 1 base, with 9 bases separating them. The CDR3 spans 14 residues. The CDR3 loop reads CASRNSMNTGELFF. For the CDR3, the DNA is TGTGCCAGCAGGAACTCCATGAACACCGGGGAGCTGTTTTTT.

The table lists this clonotype with many counts. The V gene is TRBV29-1, the J gene TRBJ2-7; TRBD2 matches 11 bases. Germline V gives CDR1 SQVTM, CDR2 ANQGSEA. Unmatched junction bases numbered 6, after V lost 6 bases and J lost 5 bases. The CDR3 is made up of 13 amino acids. The DNA for the CDR3 is TGCAGCGTCCCTCTAGCGGGAGGCGACGAGCAGTACTTC. As protein: CSVPLAGGDEQYF.

J is TRBJ1-4 and V is TRBV2; no clear D gene. The length of the CDR3 is 9 residues. Germline CDR1 and CDR2: SNHLY and FYNNEI. The germline V and J ends were trimmed by 2 bases and 11 bases, with 0 bases remaining between them. This CDR3 reads CASSEKLFF. The CDR3 DNA is TGTGCCAGCAGTGAAAAACTGTTTTTT.

In regard to this clonotype: This may arise from a read error, as a much more abundant clone is one base away. J is TRBJ1-2 and V is TRBV19; TRBD1 agrees at 9 bases. The germline V gene has CDR1 LNHDA and CDR2 SQIVND (reference sequence). V shed 11 bases, J shed 8 bases, and the junction held 15 bases outside the gene matches. The CDR3 consists of 14 residues. The chain's CDR3 is CAGKKDRGMTGYTF. CDR3 sequence (DNA): TGTGCCGGTAAAAAGGACAGGGGAATGACGGGCTACACCTTC.

This clonotype was seen ten or more times. This rearrangement joins TRBV7-8 to TRBJ2-1; D may correspond to TRBD1 or TRBD2 (6 bases each). Trimming cost V 1 base and J 1 base, with 8 bases left between them. The CDR3 totals 15 residues. From germline, CDR1 is SGHVS and CDR2 FQNEAQ. The CDR3 is CASSLEGGSYNEQFF. CDR3 coding DNA: TGTGCCAGCAGCTTAGAGGGGGGTTCCTACAATGAGCAGTTCTTC.

In this sample, this clonotype turned up many times. The J gene is TRBJ2-7, the V gene TRBV5-4, with 12 bases matching TRBD2. Germline-derived CDR1 and CDR2 are SGHNT and YYREEE (reference sequence). CDR3 length: 15 amino acids. V lost 5 bases, J lost 7 bases, and 10 bases stayed unmatched. The CDR3 bases are TGTGCCAGCAGTTCGAGACTAGCGGGAGTGGGAGAGCAGTACTTC. This sequence encodes CASSSRLAGVGEQYF.

In this sample, this clonotype turned up once. Compared with germline, one end of the junction differs, possibly owing to a read error. This chain uses TRBV7-9 with TRBJ2-7; D remains ambiguous. The germline gives CDR1 SEHNR, CDR2 FQNEAQ (reference sequence). This CDR3 region has 15 residues. In DNA, the CDR3 is TGTGCCAGCAGCTTTACCGGAACTGGCCAGGACGAGCAGCACTTC. Translation gives CASSFTGTGQDEQHF. The full variable domain, rest sourced from reference TRBV7-9 and TRBJ2-7, is DTGVSQNPRHKITKRGQNVTFRCDPISEHNRLYWYRQTLGQGPEFLTYFQNEAQLEKSRLLSDRFSAERPKGSFSTLEIQRTEQGDSAMYLCASSFTGTGQDEQHFGPGTRLTVT.

The chain is built from TRBV5-1 and TRBJ1-2; D is uncertain. This CDR3 is 14 amino acids long. The ends were cut back, 0 bases at V and 4 bases at J, with 10 bases in the middle. Looked up from germline, CDR1 is SGHRS and CDR2 is YFSETQ. The chain's CDR3 is CASSLVPGIYGYTF. The CDR3 region has the DNA TGCGCCAGCAGCTTGGTTCCAGGAATCTATGGCTACACCTTC.

The sample holds one count of this clonotype. The rearrangement joins TRBV5-6 to TRBJ1-1, with D unclear. The CDR3 loop spans 12 amino acids. Trimming pared 4 bases from V and 4 bases from J, leaving 8 bases between. The V gene's germline CDR1 is SGHDT and CDR2 YYEEEE. This chain's CDR3 is CASSPGFTEAFF. The CDR3 nucleotides are TGTGCCAGCAGCCCGGGGTTCACTGAAGCTTTCTTT.

The chain combines TRBV18 with TRBJ2-1; 8 bases match TRBD1. With 6 bases clipped from V and 8 bases from J, the junction kept 12 bases outside the gene matches. Germline CDR1 KGHSH, CDR2 LQKENI. The CDR3 covers 15 residues. CDR3 region: CASSTRTGQQDEQFF. The CDR3 region has the DNA TGTGCCAGCTCGACCAGGACAGGGCAACAAGATGAGCAGTTCTTC.